The clone carrying this TCR beta chain showed up just a few times. What it recognizes is unknown. Synthesis of cDNA was carried out by template-switch 5'RACE. The reaction used 10-nucleotide random UMIs. Whenever a sequencing run was performed, it yielded over 170 million TCR-beta sequences from 15-18 subjects. TCRdb recomputed calls from the 5' RACE reads with MiXCR, one row per CDR3 protein. Of 75,000 to 80,000 distinct CDR3 sequences in the sample, less than 5.5% were seen once. CDR3 size: 12 residues. Trimming took off 6 bases at V and 7 bases at J, with 10 bases between the two ends. From germline, CDR1 is MDHEN and CDR2 SYDVKM. The source of the sample is a study of neurological immune-mediated disorders. Overall study results and limits: One cluster of related CDR3 sequences contained, by phylogenetic grouping, the repertoires of 18 of 34 multiple sclerosis patients and formed a possible signature.

The clonotype comes from a woman aged 25 to 39 with multiple sclerosis. The V gene is TRBV28, the J gene TRBJ1-5; D is unclear. Sequenced sample: PBMCs. As DNA, the CDR3 is TGTGCCAGCAGAGCTACGGGCCAGCCCCAGCATTTT. Its translation is CASRATGQPQHF.